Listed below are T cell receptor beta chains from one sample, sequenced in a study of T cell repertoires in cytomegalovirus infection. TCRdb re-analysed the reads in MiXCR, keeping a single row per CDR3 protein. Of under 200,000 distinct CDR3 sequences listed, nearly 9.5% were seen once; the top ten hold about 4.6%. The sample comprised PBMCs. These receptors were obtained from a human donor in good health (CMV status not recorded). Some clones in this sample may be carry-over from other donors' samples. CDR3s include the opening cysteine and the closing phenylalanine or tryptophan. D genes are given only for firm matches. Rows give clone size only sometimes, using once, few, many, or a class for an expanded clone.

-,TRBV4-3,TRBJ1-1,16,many,CASSQSQGTMNTEAFF,TGCGCCAGCAGCCAATCCCAGGGTACCATGAACACTGAAGCTTTCTTT
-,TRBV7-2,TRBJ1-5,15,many,CASSFSGAQGQPQHF,TGTGCCAGCAGCTTCTCGGGGGCGCAGGGTCAGCCCCAGCATTTT
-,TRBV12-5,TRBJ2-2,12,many,CASGLEGRELFF,TGTGCTAGTGGTTTAGAGGGGCGGGAGCTGTTTTTT
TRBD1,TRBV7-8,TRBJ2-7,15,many,CASGGRTGLAYEQYF,TGTGCCAGCGGGGGCAGGACAGGGCTTGCTTACGAGCAGTACTTC
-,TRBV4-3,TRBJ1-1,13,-,CASSQDGGDEAFF,TGCGCCAGCAGCCAAGATGGGGGAGACGAAGCTTTCTTT
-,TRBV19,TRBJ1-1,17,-,CASTPSGLGLTNTEAFF,TGTGCCAGTACCCCCTCAGGATTGGGCTTGACAAACACTGAAGCTTTCTTT
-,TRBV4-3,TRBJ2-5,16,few,CASSHIRFSGGETQYF,TGCGCCAGCAGCCATATTCGCTTCAGTGGGGGGGAGACCCAGTACTTC
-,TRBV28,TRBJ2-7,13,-,CASSMQRPYVQYF,TGTGCCAGCAGTATGCAGAGACCCTACGTGCAGTACTTC
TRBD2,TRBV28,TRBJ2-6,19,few,CASRTPSGSGGTGANVLTF,TGTGCCAGCAGGACACCTTCGGGTAGCGGGGGGACTGGGGCCAACGTCCTGACTTTC
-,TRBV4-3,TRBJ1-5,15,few,CASSQEAGPAQPQHF,TGCGCCAGCAGCCAAGAAGCGGGGCCAGCCCAGCCCCAGCATTTT
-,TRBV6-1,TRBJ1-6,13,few,CASKTDGNSPLHF,TGTGCCAGCAAGACGGACGGTAATTCACCCCTCCACTTT
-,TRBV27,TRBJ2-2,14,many,CASSFQGNTGELFF,TGTGCCAGCAGTTTCCAGGGAAACACCGGGGAGCTGTTTTTT
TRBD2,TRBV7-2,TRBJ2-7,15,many,CASSFQGLATYEQYF,TGTGCCAGCAGCTTCCAAGGACTAGCCACATACGAGCAGTACTTC
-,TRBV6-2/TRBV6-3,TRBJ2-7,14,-,CASSYRGQTYEQYF,TGTGCCAGCAGTTACAGGGGTCAGACCTACGAGCAGTACTTC
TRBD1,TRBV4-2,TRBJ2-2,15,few,CASGYRGLDTGELFF,TGTGCCAGCGGATACAGGGGGCTGGACACCGGGGAGCTGTTTTTT
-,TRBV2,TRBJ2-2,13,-,CASRAEVTGELFF,TGTGCCAGCAGAGCCGAAGTCACCGGGGAGCTGTTTTTT
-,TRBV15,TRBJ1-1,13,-,CATSRGGTGEAFF,TGTGCCACCAGCAGAGGGGGGACGGGTGAAGCTTTCTTT
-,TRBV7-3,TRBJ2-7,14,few,CASSLTGGPGEQYF,TGTGCCAGCAGCTTAACGGGGGGACCGGGGGAGCAGTACTTC
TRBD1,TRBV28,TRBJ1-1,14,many,CASTEGAMNTEAFF,TGTGCCAGCACCGAGGGGGCTATGAACACTGAAGCTTTCTTT
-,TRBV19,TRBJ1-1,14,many,CASRIPGQNTEAFF,TGTGCCAGTAGAATCCCGGGACAAAACACTGAAGCTTTCTTT
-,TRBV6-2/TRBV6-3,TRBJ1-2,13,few,CASSWGARDGYTF,TGTGCCAGCAGTTGGGGGGCCCGAGATGGCTACACCTTC
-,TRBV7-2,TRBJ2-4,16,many,CASSSRVVGEVAIQYF,TGTGCCAGCAGCTCCAGGGTAGTCGGGGAGGTAGCTATTCAGTACTTC
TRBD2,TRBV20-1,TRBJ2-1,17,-,CSASDRAGVTSYNEQFF,TGCAGTGCTAGCGACCGAGCGGGAGTAACTTCTTACAATGAGCAGTTCTTC
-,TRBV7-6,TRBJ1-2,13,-,CASSLTGEEGTTF,TGTGCCAGCAGTTTAACGGGGGAGGAGGGTACCACCTTC
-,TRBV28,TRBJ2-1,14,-,CASRTSSAYNEQFF,TGTGCCAGCAGAACATCTAGTGCCTACAATGAGCAGTTCTTC
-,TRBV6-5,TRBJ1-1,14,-,CASSTGFRNTEAFF,TGTGCCAGCAGCACAGGGTTCCGGAACACTGAAGCTTTCTTT
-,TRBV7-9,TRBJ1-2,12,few,CASSLTVYGYTF,TGTGCCAGCAGCCTAACAGTCTATGGCTACACCTTC
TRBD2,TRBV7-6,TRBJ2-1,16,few,CASSLAGSGRANEQFF,TGTGCCAGCAGCTTAGCGGGGAGCGGGAGGGCCAATGAGCAGTTCTTC
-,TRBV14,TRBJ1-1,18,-,CASRQGGFVGEEGTEAFF,TGTGCCAGCCGCCAAGGGGGTTTCGTGGGAGAGGAGGGCACTGAAGCTTTCTTT
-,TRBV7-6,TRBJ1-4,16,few,CASSLRIGGIDEKLFF,TGTGCCAGCAGCTTAAGGATCGGGGGGATCGATGAAAAACTGTTTTTT
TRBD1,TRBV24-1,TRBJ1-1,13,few,CATRPDRGSEAFF,TGTGCCACCAGACCGGACAGGGGGAGTGAAGCTTTCTTT
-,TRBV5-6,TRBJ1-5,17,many,CASSHQQTGDPTQPQHF,TGTGCCAGCAGCCACCAACAGACAGGCGATCCTACTCAGCCCCAGCATTTT
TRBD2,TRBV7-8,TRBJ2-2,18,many,CASSFSGTSGRAAGELFF,TGTGCCAGCAGCTTTTCCGGGACTAGCGGGAGGGCCGCCGGGGAGCTGTTTTTT
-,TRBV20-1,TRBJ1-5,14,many,CSARDTTGNQPQHF,TGCAGTGCTAGAGATACCACAGGCAATCAGCCCCAGCATTTT
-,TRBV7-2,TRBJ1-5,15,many,CASSSSLGNLPPQHF,TGTGCCAGCAGTAGCTCCTTAGGGAATCTTCCGCCCCAGCATTTT
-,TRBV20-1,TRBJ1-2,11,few,CSAREGYGYTF,TGCAGTGCTAGAGAAGGCTATGGCTACACCTTC
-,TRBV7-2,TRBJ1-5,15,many,CASSLTVQTYQPQHF,TGTGCCAGCAGCTTAACAGTTCAAACCTATCAGCCCCAGCATTTT
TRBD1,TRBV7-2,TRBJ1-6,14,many,CASSLGTGSPPLHF,TGTGCCAGCAGCTTAGGGACAGGGTCCCCTCCCCTCCACTTT
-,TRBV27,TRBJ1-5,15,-,CASSPYRDINQPQHF,TGTGCCAGCAGTCCATACCGGGACATCAATCAGCCCCAGCATTTT
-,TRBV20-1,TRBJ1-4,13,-,CSARDSDRKGLFF,TGCAGTGCTAGAGATTCAGACAGGAAAGGACTGTTTTTT
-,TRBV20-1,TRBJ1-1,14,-,CSARDIFEGASAFF,TGCAGTGCTAGAGATATCTTCGAGGGCGCGAGTGCTTTCTTT
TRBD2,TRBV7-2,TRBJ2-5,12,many,CASGRGGETQYF,TGTGCCAGCGGGCGGGGGGGAGAGACCCAGTACTTC
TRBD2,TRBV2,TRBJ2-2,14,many,CASGTSGTTGELFF,TGTGCCAGCGGGACTAGTGGTACCACCGGGGAGCTGTTTTTT
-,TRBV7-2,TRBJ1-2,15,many,CASSLAPGTNYGYTF,TGTGCCAGCAGCTTAGCCCCAGGGACTAACTATGGCTACACCTTC
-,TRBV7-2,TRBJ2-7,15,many,CASSLAGSSAYEQYF,TGTGCCAGCAGCTTAGCGGGGTCAAGCGCCTACGAGCAGTACTTC
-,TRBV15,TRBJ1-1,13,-,CATSRERGTEAFF,TGTGCCACCAGCAGAGAAAGAGGCACTGAAGCTTTCTTT
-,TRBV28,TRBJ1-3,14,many,CASITWGSGNTIYF,TGTGCCAGCATCACCTGGGGTTCCGGAAACACCATATATTTT
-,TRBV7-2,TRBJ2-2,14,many,CASNLRTNTGELFF,TGTGCCAGCAACTTGAGAACGAACACCGGGGAGCTGTTTTTT
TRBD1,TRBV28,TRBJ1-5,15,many,CASRPGQGNYQPQHF,TGTGCCAGCAGACCGGGACAGGGGAATTATCAGCCCCAGCATTTT
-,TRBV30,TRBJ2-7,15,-,CAWSPTVGLVYEQYF,TGTGCCTGGAGTCCCACGGTGGGGCTGGTATACGAGCAGTACTTC
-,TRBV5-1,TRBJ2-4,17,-,CASSPWTSDLAKNIQYF,TGCGCCAGCAGCCCCTGGACATCTGATCTAGCCAAAAACATTCAGTACTTC
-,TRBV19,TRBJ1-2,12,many,CASNLGEGAVFF,TGTGCCAGTAACCTTGGTGAGGGTGCGGTCTTCTTC